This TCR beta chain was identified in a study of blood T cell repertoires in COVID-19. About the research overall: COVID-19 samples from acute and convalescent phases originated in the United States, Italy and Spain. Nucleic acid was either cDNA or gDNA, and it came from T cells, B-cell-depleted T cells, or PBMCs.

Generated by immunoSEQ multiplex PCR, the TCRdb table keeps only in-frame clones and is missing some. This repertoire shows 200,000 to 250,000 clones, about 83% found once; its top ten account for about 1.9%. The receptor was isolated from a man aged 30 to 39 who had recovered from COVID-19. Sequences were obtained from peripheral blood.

The CDR3 bases are TGTGCCAGCAGCTTATCGCGGGGGGGACACAATGAGCAGTTCTTC. The encoded protein is CASSLSRGGHNEQFF. The chain joins TRBV7-9 to TRBJ2-1, with 9 bases aligning to TRBD2. Trimming at V came to 2 bases and at J to 5 bases, leaving 4 bases not matched to a gene. The CDR3 covers 15 residues. Germline V gene data show CDR1 as SEHNR and CDR2 as FQNEAQ (reference sequence). Looking up the rest from reference TRBV7-9 and TRBJ2-1 gives the full variable domain: DTGVSQNPRHKITKRGQNVTFRCDPISEHNRLYWYRQTLGQGPEFLTYFQNEAQLEKSRLLSDRFSAERPKGSFSTLEIQRTEQGDSAMYLCASSLSRGGHNEQFFGPGTRLTVL.